This T cell receptor beta chain was sequenced during a study of post-analysis software for immune sequencing data. Study in general: Relapsing-remitting, secondary progressive and progressive-relapsing multiple sclerosis were all included among the disease courses.

Overall study results and limits: The study found significantly lower normalized Chao1 diversity in multiple sclerosis patients than in controls.

A note on this clonotype: Its specificity is not known.

Included in the TCR beta cDNA libraries were unique molecular identifiers. Some 500,000 cDNA molecules were recovered from an input of roughly 0.95 to 11 million T cells. TCRdb reprocessed the PCR reads with MiXCR, giving one entry per CDR3 protein. This sample has hundreds of thousands of distinct CDR3 sequences, with over 35% found just once. Material for sequencing was blood. The receptor comes from a girl aged 5-17 years with multiple sclerosis.

The CDR3 spells CAISETTRREETQYF. The CDR3 coding sequence is TGTGCCATCAGTGAGACGACTAGAAGGGAAGAGACCCAGTACTTC. This chain joins TRBV10-3 and TRBJ2-5, with D possibly being TRBD2 (6 bases). V was cut by 2 bases and J by 3 bases, with 13 bases left in between. The CDR3 length is 15 residues. In germline, CDR1 is ENHRY, CDR2 SYGVKD.